This T cell receptor (beta chain) was obtained from a study of graft-versus-host responses after intestinal transplantation. About the research overall: For two to three years after anti-thymocyte globulin induction, all recipients took tacrolimus and steroids.

Germline V gives CDR1 SGHDT, CDR2 YYEEEE. The CDR3 totals 14 residues. Deletions cut 5 bases from V and 5 bases from J, with 17 bases between. To note about this clone: What it binds is unknown.

TCRdb's copy holds only in-frame clones and misses some; the assay was immunoSEQ multiplex PCR. The data hold 95,000 to 110,000 clones, with over 80% observed a single time. The sample here was unstimulated CD4+ T cells sorted from spleen or lymph node cells, taken before transplant. The J gene is TRBJ2-7, the V gene TRBV5-6; D is perhaps TRBD1 (8 bases). The sequence was obtained from a human donor who was the organ donor for an intestinal transplant. CDR3 coding DNA: TGTGCCAGCAGTCTTGAACAGGGGGGGGACGAGCAGTACTTC. This encodes CASSLEQGGDEQYF.